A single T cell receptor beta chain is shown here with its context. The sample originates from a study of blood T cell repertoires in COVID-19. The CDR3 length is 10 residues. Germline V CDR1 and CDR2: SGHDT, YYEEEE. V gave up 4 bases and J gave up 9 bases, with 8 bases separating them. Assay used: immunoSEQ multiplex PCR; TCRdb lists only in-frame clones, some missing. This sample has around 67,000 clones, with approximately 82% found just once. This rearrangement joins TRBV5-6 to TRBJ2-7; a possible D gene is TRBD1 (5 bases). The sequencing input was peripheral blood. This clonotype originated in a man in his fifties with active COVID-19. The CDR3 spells CASSQRGQYF. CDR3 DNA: TGTGCCAGCAGCCAAAGGGGGCAGTACTTC.